This T cell receptor (beta chain) is drawn from a study of cytomegalovirus exposure and HLA in healthy donors. This clone was detected only a few times. Antigen: not known. Study-level results: Later work associated 16,951 TCR beta sequences with HLA alleles at 0.05 false discovery rate.

60 Vbeta and 13 Jbeta primers were used in PCR. Profiled with immunoSEQ multiplex PCR; TCRdb holds only in-frame clones, not every one. This table holds some 120,000 clones, around 83% found once. This CDR3 region has 16 residues. The germline V gene encodes CDR1 SGHRS and CDR2 YFSETQ. V dropped 5 bases and J dropped 0; count of bases not matched to a gene: 10. The sequence derives from a young woman in good health and CMV-seropositive. The sample taken for sequencing was PBMCs. The chain combines TRBV5-1 with TRBJ2-7, with 8 bases matching TRBD2. Written as DNA, the CDR3 is TGCGCCAGCAGAAAGGGTAGCGGGGCCCTCTCCTACGAGCAGTACTTC. It specifies CASRKGSGALSYEQYF.